This T cell receptor (beta chain) was observed in a study of T cells in Graves' hyperthyroidism and ophthalmopathy. Patients aged 18 to 65 had newly diagnosed hyperthyroidism of under 2 months' duration. Diagnostic assessment was based on clinical symptoms, serum thyroxine and TRAb, thyroid ultrasound and orbital computed tomography. It was 10 ml of fresh peripheral blood that supplied the PBMCs. Trimming removed 4 bases at V and 3 bases at J, with 16 bases between. CDR3 length: 15 residues. Germline loops: CDR1 DFQATT, CDR2 SNEGSKA (reference sequence). Study-wide results and limits: Most clonotypes that expanded in the thyroid above 0.001 also showed up in blood.

Only a few counts were recorded for this clonotype. The antigen remains undetermined. RNA transcripts served as the template for amplifying TCR beta CDR3 regions. HTBI primers were employed in a first-round RT-PCR of the TCR CDR3. TCRdb called the multiplex PCR reads again in MiXCR, with one record for every CDR3 protein. The sample lists under 650,000 distinct CDR3 sequences; 16% were seen once. The chain recombines TRBV20-1 with TRBJ2-1, with D unclear. This receptor was obtained from a woman aged 25 to 39 with Graves' hyperthyroidism. The sequenced sample was blood. CDR3 sequence reads: CSAKLSRALYNEQFF. DNA of the CDR3: TGCAGTGCTAAGCTTTCTAGAGCCCTCTACAATGAGCAGTTCTTC.